Below are 21 T cell receptor beta chains sequenced from a single sample in a study of T cell responses to AZD1222 COVID-19 vaccine. Some clones are missing from TCRdb's copy, which holds only in-frame ones; the method was immunoSEQ multiplex PCR. This table has approximately 110,000 clones, roughly 87% appearing once. The material was peripheral blood, obtained on day 0 of AZD1222 vaccination. These receptors were collected from an adult in good health.

The chain links TRBV7-8 to TRBJ2-3, with D tentatively TRBD1 (6 bases). Germline V gene data show CDR1 as SGHVS and CDR2 as FQNEAQ. V was shortened by 0 bases and J by 2 bases, with 15 bases between the two germline ends. The CDR3 covers 17 residues. DNA of the CDR3: TGTGCCAGCAGCTTAGCCCAGGGGACACCTACCACAGATACGCAGTATTTT. It specifies CASSLAQGTPTTDTQYF. Looking up the rest from reference TRBV7-8 and TRBJ2-3 gives the full variable domain: GAGVSQSPRYKVAKRGQDVALRCDPISGHVSLFWYQQALGQGPEFLTYFQNEAQLDKSGLPSDRFFAERPEGSVSTLKIQRTQQEDSAVYLCASSLAQGTPTTDTQYFGPGTRLTVL.

V gene TRBV10-3 combines with J gene TRBJ2-5; possible D gene TRBD2, 5 bases. The CDR3 length is 12 residues. The V gene's germline CDR1 is ENHRY and CDR2 SYGVKD. V was pared by 8 bases and J by 4 bases, with 11 bases between. CDR3 sequence reads: CAISVGGETQYF. In DNA, the CDR3 is TGTGCCATCTCGGTAGGAGGAGAGACCCAGTACTTC.

The CDR3 is CASSEVGSNEKLFF. The CDR3 nucleotides are TGTGCCAGCAGTGAAGTGGGCTCAAATGAAAAACTGTTTTTT. This chain connects TRBV6-1 to TRBJ1-4, with D unclear. CDR1 and CDR2 (germline): MNHNS, SASEGT. V shed 1 base and J shed 5 bases, with 8 bases lying between them. This CDR3 contains 14 residues.

This chain links TRBV23-1 with TRBJ1-2, with D possibly being TRBD1 (6 bases). TRBV23-1 is an ORF; its function is uncertain. This CDR3 is 16 amino acids long. Trimming cost V 4 bases and J 1 base, with 16 bases left between them. CDR3: CASSPLGAPYNYGYTF. Written as DNA, the CDR3 is TGCGCCAGCAGTCCCCTGGGGGCTCCTTATAACTATGGCTACACCTTC.

This chain joins TRBV3-1 (or the pseudogene TRBV3-2) and TRBJ1-2; no clear D. Trimming stripped 4 bases from V and 0 bases from J, with 12 bases between. The length of the CDR3 is 15 residues. Germline values: CDR1 LGHDT, CDR2 YNNKEL (reference sequence). CDR3 residues: CASSPVVSANYGYTF. DNA for the CDR3: TGTGCCAGCAGCCCCGTTGTGTCAGCTAACTATGGCTACACCTTC.

This clone was recorded a few times. The chain links TRBV18 to TRBJ2-7; 11 bases are a match to TRBD1. Germline trimming cut 4 bases from V and 5 bases from J; bases unmatched to any gene: 1. CDR3 length: 13 amino acids. Germline values: CDR1 KGHSH, CDR2 LQKENI. The CDR3 DNA reads TGTGCCAGCTCACGGGACAGGGGGAACGAGCAGTACTTC. It yields the protein CASSRDRGNEQYF.

CDR3: CASGLEGNTEAFF. In DNA form, the CDR3 reads TGTGCTAGTGGTTTAGAAGGGAACACTGAAGCTTTCTTT. The chain has TRBV12-5 and TRBJ1-1; unclear D gene. Trimming left V 3 bases short and J 1 base short, with 6 bases between. The CDR3 is 13 amino acids. The germline V gene has CDR1 LGHNT and CDR2 FRNRAP.

This rearrangement joins TRBV4-3 to TRBJ1-4, with a weak D call TRBD1 (6 bases). The V and J ends lost 4 bases and 3 bases respectively, with 21 bases between them. CDR1 and CDR2 (germline): LGHNA, YSLEER. The CDR3 covers 18 residues. Here the CDR3 DNA reads TGCGCCAGCAGCCTCCAAGGCGGGGGGGGGCGTTCTAATGAAAAACTGTTTTTT. Protein sequence: CASSLQGGGGRSNEKLFF.

The V gene is TRBV7-2, the J gene TRBJ2-7, with 10 bases identical to TRBD1. CDR1 is SGHTA and CDR2 is FQGNSA in the germline V gene. The CDR3 is 13 residues long. V gave up 8 bases and J gave up 5 bases; unmatched junction bases: 6. The CDR3 sequence is CASGRDRGDEQYF. The CDR3 region has the DNA TGTGCCAGCGGCCGGGACAGGGGTGACGAGCAGTACTTC.

V and J are TRBV30 and TRBJ1-5; TRBD1 might be the D (5 bases). The CDR3 runs 10 residues. CDR1 is GTSNPN and CDR2 is SVGIG in the germline V gene (reference sequence). CDR3 region: CAPGVWPQHF. CDR3 bases: TGTGCTCCGGGGGTATGGCCCCAGCATTTT. The full variable domain, in which reference TRBV30 and TRBJ1-5 provide the parts outside the CDR3, is SQTIHQWPATLVQPVGSPLSLECTVEGTSNPNLYWYRQAAGRGLQLLFYSVGIGQISSEVPQNLSASRPQDRQFILSSKKLLLSDSGFYLCAPGVWPQHFGDGTRLSIL.

The chain combines TRBV5-4 with TRBJ1-6; 9 nucleotides align to TRBD1. The CDR3 length is 15 residues. V lost 3 bases and J lost 10; bases outside the gene matches: 8. In germline, CDR1 is SGHNT, CDR2 YYREEE (reference sequence). For the CDR3, the DNA is TGTGCCAGCAGCTGGGACAGGGATTTAGGATCACCCCTCCACTTT. It translates to CASSWDRDLGSPLHF.

The chain carries TRBV5-6 and TRBJ1-2, with a possible D match to TRBD1 (6 bases). Trimming stripped 0 bases from V and 2 bases from J, with 14 bases between. CDR1 SGHDT and CDR2 YYEEEE come from the germline V gene. The CDR3 totals 16 residues. DNA of the CDR3: TGTGCCAGCAGCTTGGACAGGGTCGTCGGAAACTATGGCTACACCTTC. This gives the protein CASSLDRVVGNYGYTF.

This clone was counted between two and nine times. The V gene is TRBV19, the J gene TRBJ1-5; possibly TRBD1 for D (6 bases). CDR3 length equals 12 residues. Trimming left V 8 bases short and J 4 bases short, with 9 bases between. The V gene's germline CDR1 is LNHDA and CDR2 SQIVND (reference sequence). In DNA form, the CDR3 reads TGTGCCAGTCGAACAGGGAATCAGCCCCAGCATTTT. Translating gives CASRTGNQPQHF.

The chain employs TRBV27 and TRBJ2-2, with D possibly matching TRBD2 (6 bases). CDR3 length: 15 residues. V lost 3 bases and J 7 bases, leaving 15 bases between the germline ends. Looked up from germline, CDR1 is MNHEY and CDR2 is SMNVEV (reference sequence). This chain's CDR3 is CASSFPGRGNGELFF. The DNA for the CDR3 is TGTGCCAGCAGTTTTCCCGGGAGAGGGAACGGGGAGCTGTTTTTT.

This sequence joins TRBV13 and TRBJ1-6; D ambiguous. Trimming left V 3 bases short and J 7 bases short, with 16 bases between. There are 16 residues in the CDR3. Germline V gene lookup returns CDR1 PRHDT and CDR2 FYEKMQ (reference sequence). The CDR3 nucleotides read TGTGCCAGCAGCTTGGGAAGATCGAGGTCCAATTCACCCCTCCACTTT. Residues: CASSLGRSRSNSPLHF.

V is TRBV5-1 and J is TRBJ1-2; D unclear. Per germline, CDR1 SGHRS and CDR2 YFSETQ. Between the trimmed V and J ends, which lost 2 bases and 0 bases, there was a span of 8 bases. The CDR3 loop spans 14 amino acids. CDR3: CASSFSPSNYGYTF. CDR3 nucleotides: TGCGCCAGCAGCTTCTCCCCCTCTAACTATGGCTACACCTTC.

The chain joins TRBV11-3 to TRBJ2-2, with D perhaps matching TRBD2 (5 bases). From germline, CDR1 is SGHNT and CDR2 YENEEA. This CDR3 contains 15 residues. Trimming took off 2 bases at V and 1 base at J, with 8 bases between the two ends. The CDR3 sequence is CASSLSRGNTGELFF. The CDR3 DNA follows: TGTGCCAGCAGCTTATCCCGGGGGAACACCGGGGAGCTGTTTTTT.

This clone was recorded a few times. The rearrangement uses TRBV7-2 and TRBJ1-5; D uncertain. Trimming shortened V by 0 bases and J by 7 bases, and 13 bases separated the two germline ends. The CDR3 runs 15 residues. CDR1 is SGHTA and CDR2 is FQGNSA in the germline V gene. The CDR3 here is CASSLAQGSGQPQHF. The CDR3 nucleotides are TGTGCCAGCAGCTTAGCGCAAGGCTCGGGGCAGCCCCAGCATTTT.

The chain links TRBV6-5 to TRBJ1-1; TRBD1 aligns across 7 bases. The V and J ends lost 0 bases and 1 base, in that order; junction bases with no gene match: 5. The germline gives CDR1 MNHEY, CDR2 SVGAGI. This CDR3 contains 16 residues. The CDR3 DNA sequence: TGTGCCAGCAGTTACTCTAAGACAGGGTCGAACACTGAAGCTTTCTTT. It translates to CASSYSKTGSNTEAFF.

This chain uses TRBV7-2 with TRBJ2-1, with 14 bases matching TRBD2. Trimming took 6 bases from V and 8 from J; bases not matched to a gene: 18. Germline V gene data show CDR1 as SGHTA and CDR2 as FQGNSA. The CDR3 totals 19 residues. CDR3 in amino acids: CASSPGRLAGGPGMDEQFF. The CDR3 DNA is TGTGCCAGCAGTCCCGGCAGACTAGCGGGGGGGCCAGGGATGGATGAGCAGTTCTTC.

The CDR3 DNA sequence: TGTGCCAGCAGCGCAGGGGGGACGGGACGTGAGACCCAGTACTTC. Residues: CASSAGGTGRETQYF. The rearrangement uses TRBV9 and TRBJ2-5; maybe TRBD1 (7 bases). The V gene's germline CDR1 is SGDLS and CDR2 YYNGEE. The V end was cut by 3 bases, the J end by 5 bases, with 17 bases between. The CDR3 is made up of 15 amino acids.